Here is one T cell receptor (beta chain) with its context. This entry belongs to a study of blood T cell repertoires in COVID-19. Study as a whole: Sources were T cells, B-cell-depleted T cells, or PBMCs; the material itself was cDNA or gDNA.

Profiled with immunoSEQ multiplex PCR; TCRdb holds only in-frame clones, not every one. The data show 390,000 or so clones, with just over 85% seen just once and about 1.5% held by the top ten. The receptor was isolated from a woman in her thirties with active or convalescent COVID-19. The sample was peripheral blood.

CDR3 amino acids: CASSLPQGSTEAFF. CDR3 nucleotides: TGTGCCAGCAGCTTGCCACAGGGAAGCACTGAAGCTTTCTTT. The chain employs TRBV5-6 and TRBJ1-1; weak D call: TRBD1 (6 bases). CDR1 is SGHDT, CDR2 YYEEEE, per germline. The germline V and J ends were trimmed by 1 base and 4 bases, with 11 bases remaining between them. This CDR3 spans 14 amino acids.